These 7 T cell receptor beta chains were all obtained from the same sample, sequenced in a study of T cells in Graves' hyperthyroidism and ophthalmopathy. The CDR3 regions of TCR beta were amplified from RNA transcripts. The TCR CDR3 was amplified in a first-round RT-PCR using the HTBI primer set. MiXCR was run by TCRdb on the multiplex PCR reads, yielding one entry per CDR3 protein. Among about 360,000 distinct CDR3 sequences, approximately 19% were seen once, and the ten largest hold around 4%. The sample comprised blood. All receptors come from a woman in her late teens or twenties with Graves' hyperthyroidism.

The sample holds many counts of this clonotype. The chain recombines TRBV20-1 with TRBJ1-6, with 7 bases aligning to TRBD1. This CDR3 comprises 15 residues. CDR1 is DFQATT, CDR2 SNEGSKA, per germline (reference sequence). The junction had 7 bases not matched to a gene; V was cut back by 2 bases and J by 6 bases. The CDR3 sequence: CSARTQGGFNSPLHF. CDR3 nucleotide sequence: TGCAGTGCTAGAACGCAGGGGGGTTTTAATTCACCCCTCCACTTT.

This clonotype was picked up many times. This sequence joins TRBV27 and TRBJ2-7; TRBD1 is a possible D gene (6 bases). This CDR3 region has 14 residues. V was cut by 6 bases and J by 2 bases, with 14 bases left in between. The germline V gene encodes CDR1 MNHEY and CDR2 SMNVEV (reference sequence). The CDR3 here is CASRDSTGTYEQYF. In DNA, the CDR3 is TGTGCCAGCAGAGATTCGACAGGCACCTACGAGCAGTACTTC.

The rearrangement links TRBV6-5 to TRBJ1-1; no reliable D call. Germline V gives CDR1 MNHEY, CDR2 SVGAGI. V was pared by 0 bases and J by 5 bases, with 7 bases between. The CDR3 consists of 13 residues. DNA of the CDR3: TGTGCCAGCAGTTACTCGAGGGAAACTGAAGCTTTCTTT. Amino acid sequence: CASSYSRETEAFF.

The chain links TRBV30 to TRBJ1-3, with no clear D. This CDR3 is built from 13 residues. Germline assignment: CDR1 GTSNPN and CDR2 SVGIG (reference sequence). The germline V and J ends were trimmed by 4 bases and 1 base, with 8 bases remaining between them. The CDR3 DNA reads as TGTGCCTGGACGACGGTTTCTGGAAACACCATATATTTT. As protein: CAWTTVSGNTIYF.

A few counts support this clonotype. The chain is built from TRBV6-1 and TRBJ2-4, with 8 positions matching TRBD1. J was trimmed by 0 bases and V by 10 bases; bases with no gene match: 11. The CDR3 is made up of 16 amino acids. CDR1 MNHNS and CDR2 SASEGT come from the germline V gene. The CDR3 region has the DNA TGTGCCACTGCCTCCGGGACAGGAATAGCCAAAAACATTCAGTACTTC. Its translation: CATASGTGIAKNIQYF.

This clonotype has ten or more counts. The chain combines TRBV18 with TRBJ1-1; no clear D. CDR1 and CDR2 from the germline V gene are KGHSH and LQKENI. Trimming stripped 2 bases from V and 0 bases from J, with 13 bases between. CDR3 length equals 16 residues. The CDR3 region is CASSPIQALMNTEAFF. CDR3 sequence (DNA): TGTGCCAGCTCACCAATTCAGGCGTTGATGAACACTGAAGCTTTCTTT.

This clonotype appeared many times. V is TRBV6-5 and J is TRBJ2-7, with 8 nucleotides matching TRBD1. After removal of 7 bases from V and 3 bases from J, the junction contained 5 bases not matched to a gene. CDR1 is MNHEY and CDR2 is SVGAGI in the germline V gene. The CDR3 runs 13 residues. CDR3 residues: CASNPTGDYEQYF. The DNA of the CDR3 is TGTGCCAGCAACCCGACAGGGGACTACGAGCAGTACTTC.